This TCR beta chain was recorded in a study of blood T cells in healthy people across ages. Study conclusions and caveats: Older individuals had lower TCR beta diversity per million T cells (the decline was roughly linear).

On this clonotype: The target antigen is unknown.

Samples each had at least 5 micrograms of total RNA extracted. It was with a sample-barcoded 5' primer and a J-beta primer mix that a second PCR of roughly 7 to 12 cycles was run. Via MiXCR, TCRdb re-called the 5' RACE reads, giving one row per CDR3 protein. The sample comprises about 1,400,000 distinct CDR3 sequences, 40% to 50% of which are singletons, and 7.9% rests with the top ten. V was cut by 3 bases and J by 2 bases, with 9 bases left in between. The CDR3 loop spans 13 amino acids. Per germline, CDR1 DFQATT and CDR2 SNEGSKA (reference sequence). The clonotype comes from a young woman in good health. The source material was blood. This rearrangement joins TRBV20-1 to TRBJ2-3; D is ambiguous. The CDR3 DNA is TGCAGTGCTAGGAAAGTTTCCACAGATACGCAGTATTTT. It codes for CSARKVSTDTQYF.